Each of the 29 T cell receptor beta chains below was sequenced from the same sample in a study of T cells in Graves' hyperthyroidism and ophthalmopathy. From RNA transcripts, TCR beta CDR3 regions were amplified. An initial round of RT-PCR targeting the TCR CDR3 relied on the HTBI primer set. TCRdb redid the calling of the multiplex PCR reads with MiXCR, one entry per CDR3 protein. The sample consists of about 480,000 distinct CDR3 sequences, 22% of them appearing once. Sequencing was performed on blood. The receptors stem from a woman in her 70s with Graves' ophthalmopathy.

In this sample, this clonotype turned up once. V and J are TRBV6-9 and TRBJ1-3; D is ambiguous. Looked up from germline, CDR1 is MNHGY and CDR2 is SVAAGI. The CDR3 consists of 14 residues. Between the trimmed V and J ends, which lost 3 bases and 3 bases, there was a span of 9 bases. CDR3 DNA: TGTGCCAGCAGTTACGGGCGGGGTGGAAACACCATATATTTT. This encodes CASSYGRGGNTIYF.

The V call is TRBV6-1, the J call TRBJ1-2; D remains unclear. The V and J ends lost 7 bases and 8 bases respectively, with 11 bases between them. This CDR3 region has 11 residues. The germline gives CDR1 MNHNS, CDR2 SASEGT. CDR3 sequence: CASTWAGGYTF. The CDR3 bases are TGTGCCAGCACGTGGGCCGGCGGCTACACCTTC.

This clonotype occurred a few times. This rearrangement joins TRBV20-1 to TRBJ2-5; TRBD1 is a possible D gene (6 bases). The CDR3 extends over 14 amino acids. Germline CDR1 and CDR2: DFQATT and SNEGSKA (reference sequence). V lost 1 base and J lost 5, with 14 bases in between. CDR3 amino acids: CSARVWGQRETQYF. DNA of the CDR3: TGCAGTGCTAGAGTTTGGGGGCAGCGGGAGACCCAGTACTTC.

This clonotype was observed a few times. Here the CDR3 DNA reads TGCGCCAGCAGCTTCGGGACTAGCGAACACAATGAGCAGTTCTTC. Its protein product is CASSFGTSEHNEQFF. The chain carries TRBV5-1 and TRBJ2-1, with TRBD2 identical over 10 bases. CDR1 is SGHRS, CDR2 YFSETQ, per germline. This CDR3 is built from 15 residues. The trim removed 2 bases at V and 5 bases at J, leaving 4 bases unmatched.

The chain couples TRBV6-2 or TRBV6-3 to TRBJ1-1; D is possibly TRBD1 (5 bases). The CDR3 sequence is 14 residues long. The germline V gene has CDR1 MNHEY and CDR2 SVGEGT. V was clipped by 1 base and J by 1 base, with 7 bases between them. CDR3 bases: TGTGCCAGCAGTTACTTTGGACAGAACACTGAAGCTTTCTTT. Encoded protein: CASSYFGQNTEAFF.

This sequence joins TRBV19 and TRBJ1-3; TRBD1 is a possible D gene (6 bases). The CDR3 loop spans 19 amino acids. V dropped 5 bases and J dropped 1 base, with 24 bases sitting between them. Germline-derived CDR1 and CDR2 are LNHDA and SQIVND (reference sequence). CDR3 in DNA: TGTGCCAGTAGTGCCTCCGACCTTACAGGGCAGTTTTCTGGAAACACCATATATTTT. Translated: CASSASDLTGQFSGNTIYF.

This clonotype was counted between two and nine times. The chain recombines TRBV10-3 with TRBJ1-1; the D gene is possibly TRBD1 (6 bases). Germline V gives CDR1 ENHRY, CDR2 SYGVKD. V lost 3 bases, J lost 6 bases, and 14 bases lay in between. This CDR3 has 14 amino acids. Here the CDR3 DNA reads TGTGCCATCAGTGATTTTGGGGGGCGCGCTGAAGCTTTCTTT. Its translation: CAISDFGGRAEAFF.

The chain is built from TRBV4-3 and TRBJ2-3; D possibly corresponds to TRBD2 (5 bases). V lost 0 bases to trimming and J lost 8 bases, with 15 bases between them. CDR3 size: 15 residues. The germline CDR1 and CDR2 sequences are LGHNA and YSLEER. The CDR3 nucleotides are TGCGCCAGCAGCCAAGAGGCGGGTCGGGCGGGTACGCAGTATTTT. This gives the protein CASSQEAGRAGTQYF.

This clonotype was seen more than once but under ten times. This CDR3 reads CASSLGAGGDYNSPLHF. The DNA for the CDR3 is TGCGCCAGCAGCTTGGGCGCGGGGGGTGACTATAATTCACCCCTCCACTTT. The chain employs TRBV5-1 and TRBJ1-6, with D possibly TRBD1 on 5 matching bases. V was shortened by 0 bases and J by 3 bases, with 13 bases between the two germline ends. Germline loops: CDR1 SGHRS, CDR2 YFSETQ. The CDR3 is 17 amino acids.

This clonotype has just a few counts. The V call is TRBV30, the J call TRBJ2-3; possible D gene TRBD2, 6 bases. Trimming removed 0 bases at V and 0 bases at J, with 13 bases between. The CDR3 is 16 residues long. Germline V gives CDR1 GTSNPN, CDR2 SVGIG (reference sequence). The CDR3 bases are TGTGCCTGGAGTGTGACGTTTAGCGGTAGCACAGATACGCAGTATTTT. Residues: CAWSVTFSGSTDTQYF. Full variable domain (rest looked up from reference TRBV30 and TRBJ2-3): SQTIHQWPATLVQPVGSPLSLECTVEGTSNPNLYWYRQAAGRGLQLLFYSVGIGQISSEVPQNLSASRPQDRQFILSSKKLLLSDSGFYLCAWSVTFSGSTDTQYFGPGTRLTVL.

This clonotype was recorded at least ten times. This chain uses TRBV3-1 with TRBJ1-5, with TRBD1 matching over 7 bases. CDR3 size: 14 residues. The germline gives CDR1 LGHDT, CDR2 YNNKEL (reference sequence). Unmatched junction bases numbered 3, after V lost 1 base and J lost 6 bases. CDR3: CASSQGGGGQPQHF. DNA of the CDR3: TGTGCCAGCAGCCAAGGAGGGGGCGGTCAGCCCCAGCATTTT.

The CDR3: CASSNGTGGISGELFF. In nucleotides, the CDR3 is TGTGCCAGCAGTAATGGGACAGGGGGCATATCCGGGGAGCTGTTTTTT. The chain is built from TRBV5-4 and TRBJ2-2; 12 nucleotides agree with TRBD1. The V gene end was trimmed by 5 bases and the J gene end by 6 bases; junction bases not matched to a gene: 8. This CDR3 comprises 16 residues. The germline CDR1 and CDR2 sequences are SGHNT and YYREEE (reference sequence).

The sample holds a few counts of this clonotype. The chain uses TRBV2 and TRBJ2-4, with TRBD2 identical over 11 bases. Germline CDR1 reads SNHLY; CDR2 reads FYNNEI. There are 17 residues in the CDR3. Trimming at V came to 6 bases and at J to 0 bases, leaving 7 bases not matched to a gene. CDR3 protein: CASSLAGGSLAKNIQYF. The CDR3 DNA follows: TGTGCCAGCAGCCTAGCGGGAGGTTCACTAGCCAAAAACATTCAGTACTTC.

This clonotype was counted ten times or more. The V and J genes are TRBV5-1 and TRBJ2-2; tentatively, D is TRBD1 (5 bases). Trimming cost V 3 bases and J 0 bases, with 9 bases left between them. The CDR3 covers 15 residues. In germline, CDR1 is SGHRS, CDR2 YFSETQ. The CDR3 sequence is CASSSRQPNTGELFF. CDR3 in DNA: TGCGCCAGCAGCTCAAGACAGCCGAACACCGGGGAGCTGTTTTTT. Full variable domain (missing parts from reference TRBV5-1 and TRBJ2-2): KAGVTQTPRYLIKTRGQQVTLSCSPISGHRSVSWYQQTPGQGLQFLFEYFSETQRNKGNFPGRFSGRQFSNSRSEMNVSTLELGDSALYLCASSSRQPNTGELFFGEGSRLTVL.

This clonotype was picked up a small number of times. The chain carries TRBV3-1 and TRBJ2-5; D ambiguous. V gave up 1 base and J gave up 1 base, with 10 bases separating them. From germline, CDR1 is LGHDT and CDR2 YNNKEL (reference sequence). The CDR3 loop spans 15 amino acids. As DNA, the CDR3 is TGTGCCAGCAGCCAAGGTCGAGCACCCCAAGAGACCCAGTACTTC. It is translated as CASSQGRAPQETQYF.

The chain couples TRBV2 to TRBJ2-7, with D possibly being TRBD1 or TRBD2 (5 bases each). V was shortened by 10 bases and J by 2 bases, with 15 bases between the two germline ends. The germline CDR1 and CDR2 sequences are SNHLY and FYNNEI. This CDR3 is built from 13 residues. The CDR3 nucleotides are TGTGCCACCACCCCGGGGCCGACCTACGAGCAGTACTTC. It codes for CATTPGPTYEQYF.

This chain connects TRBV5-4 to TRBJ2-5; D not certain. The CDR3 is made up of 11 amino acids. Germline CDR1 is SGHNT and CDR2 is YYREEE (reference sequence). V was cut by 7 bases and J by 5 bases, with 9 bases left in between. The CDR3 nucleotides are TGTGCCAGCGGCGTGGATGAGACCCAGTACTTC. Protein product: CASGVDETQYF.

This clonotype was observed at least ten times. The rearrangement joins TRBV30 to TRBJ1-1; D remains unclear. Trimming took off 3 bases at V and 1 base at J, with 6 bases between the two ends. From germline, CDR1 is GTSNPN and CDR2 SVGIG (reference sequence). The length of the CDR3 is 12 residues. The DNA of the CDR3 is TGTGCCTGGAGACAAGAGAACACTGAAGCTTTCTTT. As protein: CAWRQENTEAFF.

As concerns this clonotype: This may be a read error, as it is one base from a much larger clone. CDR3 in DNA: TGCAGTGCTATCCAGGGGGGAGGTGAAAAACTGTTTTTT. It encodes CSAIQGGGEKLFF. The chain links TRBV20-1 to TRBJ1-4, with 7 bases fitting TRBD1. The V and J ends lost 4 bases and 7 bases, in that order; junction bases with no gene match: 6. Looked up from germline, CDR1 is DFQATT and CDR2 is SNEGSKA (reference sequence). This CDR3 contains 13 residues.

This clonotype showed up many times. The V and J genes are TRBV20-1 and TRBJ2-1; 12 bases line up with TRBD2. V shed 0 bases and J 8 bases; nucleotides not matched to a gene: 8. Looked up from germline, CDR1 is DFQATT and CDR2 is SNEGSKA (reference sequence). This CDR3 comprises 16 residues. CDR3 bases: TGCAGTGCTAGAGAGGCTAGCGGGAGGGCCTTAGATGAGCAGTTCTTC. Protein: CSAREASGRALDEQFF.

The chain is built from TRBV5-1 and TRBJ2-1, with D possibly TRBD2 on 5 matching bases. Trimming removed 3 bases from V and 0 bases from J, with 16 bases in between. This CDR3 comprises 17 residues. Germline CDR1 and CDR2: SGHRS and YFSETQ. CDR3 loop: CASSSGLLASSYNEQFF. In DNA form, the CDR3 reads TGCGCCAGCAGCTCCGGACTGCTAGCCTCCTCCTACAATGAGCAGTTCTTC.

About this clonotype: Given a much more abundant clone one base away, this may be a read error. V usage is TRBV7-9 and J usage is TRBJ2-5, with D uncertain. This CDR3 contains 15 residues. Germline V gene sequence: CDR1 SEHNR, CDR2 FQNEAQ (reference sequence). CDR3 region: CTSSLVASLQETQYF. In DNA form, the CDR3 reads TGTACCAGCAGCTTAGTGGCGTCCCTCCAAGAGACCCAGTACTTC.

This chain links TRBV11-2 with TRBJ1-4; no reliable D call. The CDR3 sequence is 14 residues long. V gave up 3 bases and J gave up 2 bases, with 7 bases separating them. Germline loops: CDR1 SGHAT, CDR2 FQNNGV. CDR3 DNA: TGTGCCAGCAGCTTTGGTCCGACTAATGAAAAACTGTTTTTT. Amino acids: CASSFGPTNEKLFF.

This clonotype was counted between two and nine times. The chain links TRBV5-4 to TRBJ2-3; 10 nucleotides match TRBD2. Germline lookup yields CDR1 SGHNT and CDR2 YYREEE (reference sequence). V was pared by 2 bases and J by 4 bases, with 4 bases of the junction left unmatched. The CDR3 length is 15 residues. In nucleotides, the CDR3 is TGTGCCAGCAGCTTTAGCGGGAGGAGGGCAGATACGCAGTATTTT. Its translation is CASSFSGRRADTQYF.

This clonotype was observed at least ten times. The V gene is TRBV2, the J gene TRBJ2-1; 7 bases align to TRBD2. The CDR3 covers 14 residues. CDR1 and CDR2 (germline): SNHLY, FYNNEI. J gave up 6 bases and V 5 bases, and 7 bases lay outside the gene matches. For the CDR3, the DNA is TGTGCCAGCAGTCGGACTAGTTTTGGCAATGAGCAGTTCTTC. It translates to CASSRTSFGNEQFF.

This clonotype was recorded a few times. V is TRBV7-2 and J is TRBJ2-4; a weak D match, TRBD2 (6 bases). Germline V gives CDR1 SGHTA, CDR2 FQGNSA. The CDR3 consists of 13 residues. V was cut by 3 bases and J by 10 bases, with 13 bases left in between. The CDR3 DNA is TGTGCCAGCAGCTTCGTCCCTAGCGATATTCAGTACTTC. It encodes CASSFVPSDIQYF.

This clonotype was seen repeatedly, ten times or more. This chain's CDR3 is CASSLESRGLQYF. CDR3 DNA sequence: TGTGCCAGCAGCTTAGAATCCAGGGGATTGCAGTACTTC. This chain links TRBV11-2 with TRBJ2-7; D is perhaps TRBD1 (6 bases). V was clipped by 0 bases and J by 9 bases, with 12 bases between them. Germline CDR1 and CDR2: SGHAT and FQNNGV. The CDR3 consists of 13 residues.

This clonotype was recorded a few times. One end of the junction is discordant with germline, which a read error may explain. J is TRBJ2-2 and V is TRBV7-9; tentative D call: TRBD2 (5 bases). There are 14 residues in the CDR3. CDR1 and CDR2 (germline): SEHNR, FQNEAQ (reference sequence). The CDR3 bases are TGTGCCAGCAGATTAGCGTCGAACACCGGGGAGCTGTTTTTT. Its protein is CASRLASNTGELFF.

Remarks on this clonotype: Relative to the germline gene, one junction end is altered; a read error may explain this. The rearrangement joins TRBV28 to TRBJ2-1; maybe TRBD1 (6 bases). This CDR3 comprises 15 residues. Looked up from germline, CDR1 is MDHEN and CDR2 is SYDVKM. CDR3: CASRNDRSSYNEQLF. DNA for the CDR3: TGTGCCAGCAGAAACGACAGGAGCTCCTACAATGAGCAGCTCTTC.